Given below is one T cell receptor (beta chain) in context. Its antigen remains unidentified. Isolating PBMCs gave at least 6 million of these cells per sample. A minimum of 5 micrograms of total RNA was extracted per sample. For the second PCR, which ran for roughly 7 to 11 cycles, a sample-barcoded 5' primer and a J-beta primer mix were used. Via MiXCR, TCRdb re-called the 5' RACE reads, giving one row per CDR3 protein. The table lists roughly 1,000,000 distinct CDR3 sequences, under 30% of them singletons. The data stem from a study of blood T cells in healthy people across ages. Notes on the study in general: Older individuals had lower TCR beta diversity per million T cells (the decline was roughly linear).

V dropped 3 bases and J dropped 10; count of bases not matched to a gene: 10. Germline CDR1 SNHLY, CDR2 FYNNEI. The CDR3 length is 16 residues. These data also featured in a second study, about T cells of mothers and their children. That work contributes: Related mother-child pairs showed slightly higher but non-significant overlap than unrelated pairs.

The specimen sequenced was blood. The origin of this receptor is a girl aged 2-15 years in good health. This sequence joins TRBV2 and TRBJ1-6, with TRBD1 matching over 9 bases. DNA of the CDR3: TGTGCCAGCAGTGAGGGACAGGGAGGTTTCTACTCACCCCTCCACTTT. The encoded protein is CASSEGQGGFYSPLHF. Full variable domain (missing parts from reference TRBV2 and TRBJ1-6): EPEVTQTPSHQVTQMGQEVILRCVPISNHLYFYWYRQILGQKVEFLVSFYNNEISEKSEIFDDQFSVERPDGSNFTLKIRSTKLEDSAMYFCASSEGQGGFYSPLHFGNGTRLTVT.